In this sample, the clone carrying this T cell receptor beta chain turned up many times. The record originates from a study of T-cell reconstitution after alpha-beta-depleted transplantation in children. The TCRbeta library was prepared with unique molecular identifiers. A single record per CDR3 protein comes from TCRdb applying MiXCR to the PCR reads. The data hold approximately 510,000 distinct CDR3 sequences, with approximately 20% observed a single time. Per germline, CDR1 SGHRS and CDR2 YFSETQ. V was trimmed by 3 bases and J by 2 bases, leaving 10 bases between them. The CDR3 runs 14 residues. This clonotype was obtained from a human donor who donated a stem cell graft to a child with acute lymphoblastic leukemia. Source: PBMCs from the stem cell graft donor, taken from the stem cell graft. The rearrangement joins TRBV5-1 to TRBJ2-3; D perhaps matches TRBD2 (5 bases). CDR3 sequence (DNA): TGCGCCAGCAGCTCCCCGGGGAACACAGATACGCAGTATTTT. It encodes CASSSPGNTDTQYF.